These 25 T cell receptor beta chains originate from one sample sequenced in a study of cytotoxic CD8 clonotypes in ibrutinib-treated CLL. Here immunoSEQ multiplex PCR was the method, and the copy in TCRdb shows in-frame clones only, minus some. Of 150,000 or so clones in the sample, roughly 84% were seen once. The source material was PBMCs, sampled at disease progression, from a patient treated with ibrutinib. All receptors derive from a human donor with chronic lymphocytic leukemia.

V usage is TRBV6-6 and J usage is TRBJ1-4, with D possibly being TRBD1 (6 bases). The CDR3 loop spans 12 amino acids. Germline lookup yields CDR1 MNHNY and CDR2 SVGAGI (reference sequence). Trimming took off 4 bases at V and 8 bases at J, with 8 bases between the two ends. The CDR3 DNA reads as TGTGCCAGCAGTTCCGGACAGGAAAAACTGTTTTTT. Amino acids: CASSSGQEKLFF.

J is TRBJ2-7 and V is TRBV5-4, with 10 bases that match TRBD1. Germline CDR1 SGHNT, CDR2 YYREEE (reference sequence). Trimming took 6 bases from V and 2 from J; bases not matched to a gene: 5. The CDR3 length is 14 residues. The CDR3 nucleotides read TGTGCCAGCAAAACCGGGACAGGGGCCTACGAGCAGTACTTC. This gives the protein CASKTGTGAYEQYF.

The genes are TRBV9 and TRBJ2-5, with D possibly TRBD1 on 5 matching bases. This CDR3 is 15 amino acids long. V was clipped by 0 bases and J by 4 bases, with 13 bases between them. Germline V gene lookup returns CDR1 SGDLS and CDR2 YYNGEE. Here the CDR3 DNA reads TGTGCCAGCAGCGTAGAAGGGTCTAGGGGAGAGACCCAGTACTTC. It specifies CASSVEGSRGETQYF.

The chain has TRBV2 and TRBJ1-1, with 8 bases fitting TRBD1. The CDR3 runs to 11 residues. Germline V gene data show CDR1 as SNHLY and CDR2 as FYNNEI. Trimming removed 9 bases from V and 7 bases from J; junction bases left unmatched: 4. CDR3 loop: CARRTGLEAFF. Written as DNA, the CDR3 is TGTGCCAGGAGGACAGGGCTTGAAGCTTTCTTT.

The gene calls are TRBV20-1 and TRBJ2-1; no reliable D call. V was pared by 5 bases and J by 3 bases, with 5 bases between. The CDR3 is made up of 11 amino acids. Germline lookup yields CDR1 DFQATT and CDR2 SNEGSKA (reference sequence). CDR3 protein: CSAYNYNEQFF. CDR3 sequence (DNA): TGCAGTGCTTACAACTACAATGAGCAGTTCTTC.

The gene calls are TRBV7-9 and TRBJ1-4; perhaps TRBD1 as D (5 bases). CDR3 length equals 14 residues. The V end lost 5 bases, the J end lost 3 bases, and 10 bases lay between the germline ends. CDR1 is SEHNR and CDR2 is FQNEAQ in the germline V gene (reference sequence). CDR3 nucleotide sequence: TGTGCCAGCAGCCCTACAGGTTCTAATGAAAAACTGTTTTTT. This gives the protein CASSPTGSNEKLFF.

The chain has TRBV28 and TRBJ1-2; 10 bases agree with TRBD1. Germline V gene data show CDR1 as MDHEN and CDR2 as SYDVKM. V was pared by 6 bases and J by 7 bases, with 8 bases of the junction left unmatched. This CDR3 has 14 residues. The CDR3 nucleotides are TGTGCCAGCAGGCCACCTGGGACAGGGGTTGGCTACACCTTC. This codes for CASRPPGTGVGYTF.

This chain uses TRBV6-6 with TRBJ2-7; D not certain. This CDR3 has 15 amino acids. The ends were cut back, 6 bases at V and 3 bases at J, with 18 bases in the middle. Germline V CDR1 and CDR2: MNHNY, SVGAGI (reference sequence). CDR3 nucleotides: TGTGCCAGCAGGCCCCCGGACCATAATTTCTACGAGCAGTACTTC. Translating it yields CASRPPDHNFYEQYF.

The rearrangement uses TRBV6-1 and TRBJ1-3, with TRBD1 as a possible D gene (5 bases). Deletions cut 6 bases from V and 0 bases from J, with 12 bases between. The CDR3 is made up of 15 amino acids. Per germline, CDR1 MNHNS and CDR2 SASEGT. The CDR3 here is CASRGTASSGNTIYF. CDR3 nucleotides: TGTGCCAGCAGGGGGACGGCGAGCTCTGGAAACACCATATATTTT.

The chain employs TRBV19 and TRBJ2-7; the D gene is possibly TRBD2 (5 bases). Germline V gene sequence: CDR1 LNHDA, CDR2 SQIVND (reference sequence). This CDR3 is 16 amino acids long. Trimming took 4 bases from V and 3 from J, leaving 19 bases between them. Written as DNA, the CDR3 is TGTGCCAGTAGTACCTTGCCGGACCCGGGGATCTACGAGCAGTACTTC. Encoded protein: CASSTLPDPGIYEQYF.

The CDR3 DNA follows: TGTGCCACCTTGGGGGCAGACTCACAAGAGACCCAGTACTTC. Translated: CATLGADSQETQYF. This chain connects TRBV5-4 to TRBJ2-5; tentative D call: TRBD1 (6 bases). Per germline, CDR1 SGHNT and CDR2 YYREEE (reference sequence). Trimming left V 9 bases short and J 2 bases short, with 17 bases between. The CDR3 runs 14 residues.

The chain combines TRBV6-5 with TRBJ1-5; tentatively, D is TRBD1 (5 bases). The CDR3 sequence is 14 residues long. The germline gives CDR1 MNHEY, CDR2 SVGAGI. Trimming shortened V by 4 bases and J by 2 bases, and 9 bases separated the two germline ends. The DNA for the CDR3 is TGTGCCAGCAGTTGGGGGGGAGGCAATCAGCCCCAGCATTTT. Its translation: CASSWGGGNQPQHF.

CDR3 residues: CASSYEAGVAGYTF. CDR3 sequence (DNA): TGTGCCAGCAGTTACGAGGCAGGGGTTGCTGGCTACACCTTC. J is TRBJ1-2 and V is TRBV6-5; D may be TRBD1 (6 bases). V was cut by 2 bases and J by 7 bases, with 14 bases left in between. The CDR3 sequence is 14 residues long. Germline assignment: CDR1 MNHEY and CDR2 SVGAGI.

The V and J genes are TRBV4-3 and TRBJ1-2; TRBD1 might be the D (6 bases). Trimming pared 1 base from V and 4 bases from J, leaving 16 bases between. Germline V gene data show CDR1 as LGHNA and CDR2 as YSLEER. The CDR3 spans 16 residues. The CDR3 loop reads CASSQGRTGSIYGYTF. The CDR3 DNA reads TGCGCCAGCAGCCAAGGCCGAACAGGGTCGATCTATGGCTACACCTTC.

This chain joins TRBV11-3 and TRBJ2-5; D is ambiguous. V shed 0 bases and J shed 8 bases, with 7 bases lying between them. The CDR3 consists of 12 residues. Per germline, CDR1 SGHNT and CDR2 YENEEA. The CDR3 spells CASSLDIITQYF. For the CDR3, the DNA is TGTGCCAGCAGCTTAGATATCATCACCCAGTACTTC.

The chain links TRBV28 to TRBJ1-4; D not resolved. V lost 5 bases and J lost 8, with 9 bases in between. This CDR3 region has 12 residues. CDR1 and CDR2 (germline): MDHEN, SYDVKM. DNA of the CDR3: TGTGCCAGCAGTCCGCCCGGGGAAAAACTGTTTTTT. Translating it yields CASSPPGEKLFF. The full variable domain, completed using reference TRBV28 and TRBJ1-4, is DVKVTQSSRYLVKRTGEKVFLECVQDMDHENMFWYRQDPGLGLRLIYFSYDVKMKEKGDIPEGYSVSREKKERFSLILESASTNQTSMYLCASSPPGEKLFFGSGTQLSVL.

The CDR3 DNA reads as TGTGCCAGCAGCCCCCCCCCATGGCGGGAAGCAGATACGCAGTATTTT. This sequence encodes CASSPPPWREADTQYF. The chain has TRBV14 and TRBJ2-3; D is perhaps TRBD2 (6 bases). The CDR3 totals 16 residues. V was clipped by 4 bases and J by 4 bases, with 18 bases between them. In germline, CDR1 is SGHDN, CDR2 FVKESK.

The chain carries TRBV10-3 and TRBJ2-2; 7 bases fit TRBD2. CDR1 ENHRY and CDR2 SYGVKD come from the germline V gene. This CDR3 is built from 15 residues. With 3 bases clipped from V and 6 bases from J, the junction kept 7 bases outside the gene matches. DNA of the CDR3: TGTGCCATCAGTGATCGGGGGAGGGCCCCCGGGGAGCTGTTTTTT. As protein: CAISDRGRAPGELFF.

The chain carries TRBV13 and TRBJ2-3, with D possibly matching TRBD1 (6 bases). The ends were cut back, 4 bases at V and 0 bases at J, with 11 bases in the middle. Germline V gene lookup returns CDR1 PRHDT and CDR2 FYEKMQ (reference sequence). CDR3 length: 15 residues. The CDR3 DNA sequence: TGTGCCAGCAGCTCGGACAGAAAGAGCACAGATACGCAGTATTTT. The encoded protein is CASSSDRKSTDTQYF. Together with reference TRBV13 and TRBJ2-3, the CDR3 gives the full variable domain: AAGVIQSPRHLIKEKRETATLKCYPIPRHDTVYWYQQGPGQDPQFLISFYEKMQSDKGSIPDRFSAQQFSDYHSELNMSSLELGDSALYFCASSSDRKSTDTQYFGPGTRLTVL.

The chain is built from TRBV27 and TRBJ2-1, with D perhaps matching TRBD2 (6 bases). The CDR3 has 19 residues. The V and J ends lost 2 bases and 0 bases respectively, with 20 bases between them. The germline CDR1 and CDR2 sequences are MNHEY and SMNVEV (reference sequence). This chain's CDR3 is CASSLTSYPGESSYNEQFF. Here the CDR3 DNA reads TGTGCCAGCAGTTTAACATCCTATCCGGGGGAGAGCTCCTACAATGAGCAGTTCTTC.

The chain joins TRBV7-8 to TRBJ1-1, with TRBD1 as a possible D gene (6 bases). V was cut by 0 bases and J by 11 bases, with 16 bases left in between. Germline V gene lookup returns CDR1 SGHVS and CDR2 FQNEAQ. The CDR3 contains 14 residues. The CDR3 loop is CASSLALAGGGAFF. The CDR3, as DNA: TGTGCCAGCAGCTTAGCGCTTGCGGGGGGCGGGGCTTTCTTT.

The rearrangement uses TRBV27 and TRBJ1-2; D not certain. V lost 4 bases and J 5 bases, leaving 11 bases between the germline ends. The CDR3 length is 13 residues. The germline gives CDR1 MNHEY, CDR2 SMNVEV (reference sequence). Written as DNA, the CDR3 is TGTGCCAGCAGTTCCCCACCCGGGTATGGCTACACCTTC. Its translation: CASSSPPGYGYTF.

The V and J genes are TRBV29-1 and TRBJ2-3; the D is unclear. From germline, CDR1 is SQVTM and CDR2 ANQGSEA. Trimming pared 5 bases from V and 7 bases from J, leaving 10 bases between. This CDR3 spans 11 amino acids. The CDR3 sequence is CSVRPSNTQYF. In DNA form, the CDR3 reads TGCAGCGTTCGACCGTCAAATACGCAGTATTTT.

The chain carries TRBV19 and TRBJ1-2, with D maybe TRBD1 (5 bases). In germline, CDR1 is LNHDA, CDR2 SQIVND (reference sequence). The CDR3 has 13 amino acids. Trimming shortened V by 4 bases and J by 6 bases, and 12 bases separated the two germline ends. CDR3 nucleotides: TGTGCCAGTAGTACGCGTGGGGGGGATGGCTACACCTTC. It is translated as CASSTRGGDGYTF.

V usage is TRBV7-2 and J usage is TRBJ2-7; 7 bases fit TRBD2. The CDR3 consists of 16 residues. The germline V gene has CDR1 SGHTA and CDR2 FQGNSA. V lost 5 bases, J lost 0 bases, and 10 bases stayed unmatched. The CDR3 sequence is CASSRSTGTTSYEQYF. CDR3 bases: TGTGCCAGCAGCCGAAGCACCGGGACTACCTCCTACGAGCAGTACTTC.